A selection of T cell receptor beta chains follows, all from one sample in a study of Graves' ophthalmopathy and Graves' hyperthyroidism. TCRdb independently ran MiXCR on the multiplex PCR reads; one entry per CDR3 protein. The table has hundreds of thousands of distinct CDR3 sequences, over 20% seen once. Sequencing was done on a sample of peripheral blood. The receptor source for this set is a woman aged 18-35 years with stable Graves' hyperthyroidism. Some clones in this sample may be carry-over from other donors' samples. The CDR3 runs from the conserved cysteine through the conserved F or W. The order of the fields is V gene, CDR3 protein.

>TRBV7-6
CASSLIEFEPSEETQYF
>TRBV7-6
CASSYDPQGSLNTGELFF
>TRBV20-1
CSAGRAGSETQYF
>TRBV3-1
CASRPLREGETQYF
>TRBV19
CASRGDRGSNQPQHF
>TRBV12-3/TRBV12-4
CASRYREGNQPQHF
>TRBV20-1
CSAAAAMETQYF
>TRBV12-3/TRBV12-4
CASSESGAFNYGYTF
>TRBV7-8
CASSLVGTAGVSYEQYF
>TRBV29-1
CSAMTSGRARGKNTGELFF
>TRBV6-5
CASSYSRGQGTEAFF
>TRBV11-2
CASSLERGRAVGELFF
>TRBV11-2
CASSLPRLARISYEQYF
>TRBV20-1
CSGGGEAYEQYF
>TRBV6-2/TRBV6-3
CASSKPGSYEQYF
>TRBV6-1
CATLSGGWSSYEQYF
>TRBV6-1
CASSERQGWETQYF
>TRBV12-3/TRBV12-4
CASSFSRQGAPYEQYF
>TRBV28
CASIVRDTDYEQYF
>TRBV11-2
CASSLEWGGNGYTF
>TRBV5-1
CASSFTTGIQETQYF
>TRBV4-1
CASSQGYAYEQYF
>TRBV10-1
CASWSDNANTGELFF
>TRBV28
CASSGATGGKKYYGYTF
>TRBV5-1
CASSWTGVADTQYF
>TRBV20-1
CSARDLAGDTGELLF
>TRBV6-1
CASSEAPGRIYEQYF
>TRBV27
CASSLSHPYANTEAFF
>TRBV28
CASSPRTGGEGYTF
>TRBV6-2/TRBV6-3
CASSPQPGLAGNNGELFF
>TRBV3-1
CASSQDTGNSPLHF
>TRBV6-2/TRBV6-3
CASSPPYETQYF
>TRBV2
CASSEWGGSSTDTQYF
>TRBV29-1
CSVEDTLEQDF
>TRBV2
CASSEGPSSQETQYF
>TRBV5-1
CASSPGREGGTKNIQYF
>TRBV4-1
CASRVGETQETQYF
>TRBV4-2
CASSQVDTSGETQYF
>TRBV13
CASSFSEWASLGGETQYF
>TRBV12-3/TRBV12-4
CASSGLEQTEAFF
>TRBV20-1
CSARDSTQGRNTEAFF
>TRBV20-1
CSARELESSYEQYF
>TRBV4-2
CASSQLTTGELFF
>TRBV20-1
CSVGHRGDYGYTF
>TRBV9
CASSVSGVPTEAFF
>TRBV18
CASSRRTGKNTEAFF
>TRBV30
CAWRGEGNTIYF
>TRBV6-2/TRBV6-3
CASSSPRTYEQYF
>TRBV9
CASSIGTGGAETQYF
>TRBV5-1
CASSFDRLSYEQYF
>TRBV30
CAWSDHSNQPQHF
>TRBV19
CASTSGRSGNTIYF
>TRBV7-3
CASSLIASGGIHEQYF
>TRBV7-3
CASSPGLYTGELFF